This is a list of T cell receptor beta chains from one sample in a study of blood T cell repertoires in COVID-19. Profiling relied on immunoSEQ multiplex PCR, and the TCRdb table lists in-frame clones only, not all of them. The sample lists under 300,000 clones, about four fifths occurring once. Specimen: peripheral blood. Source of these receptors: a human donor with COVID-19, enrolled during active disease. The donor label of this sample is uncertain. The CDR3 runs from the conserved cysteine through the conserved F or W. A D gene is named only where the DNA matches it firmly. Clone size is stated in some rows and not others, as once, few, many or a class when expanded.

D gene	CDR3 length	V gene	clone size	J gene	CDR3 protein	CDR3 DNA
TRBD1	15	TRBV6-6	-	TRBJ1-2	CASSSGTGGLYGYTF	TGTGCCAGCAGTTCAGGGACAGGCGGTTTGTATGGCTACACCTTC
TRBD1	16	TRBV2	-	TRBJ2-3	CASSPQGWSGTDTQYF	TGTGCCAGCAGTCCACAGGGGTGGTCGGGCACAGATACGCAGTATTTT
-	15	TRBV25-1	-	TRBJ1-1	CASSLTGIMNTEAFF	TGTGCCAGCAGCCTCACAGGTATTATGAACACTGAAGCTTTCTTT
-	15	TRBV7-3	-	TRBJ1-1	CASSLYGNRDSRAFF	TGTGCCAGCAGCTTATACGGGAACCGGGACTCCCGGGCTTTCTTT
TRBD1	13	TRBV7-9	-	TRBJ2-4	CASSLGQGAIPLF	TGTGCCAGCAGCTTAGGCCAGGGGGCGATTCCCCTCTTC
TRBD2	15	TRBV28	-	TRBJ2-1	CASSPPGTRTHEQFF	TGTGCCAGCAGCCCTCCCGGGACTAGAACCCATGAGCAGTTCTTC
-	14	TRBV19	once	TRBJ1-5	CASSIPGFTQPQHF	TGTGCCAGTAGTATCCCAGGGTTTACTCAGCCCCAGCATTTT
-	16	TRBV25-1	-	TRBJ1-1	CASSSPPGLQHTEAFF	TGTGCCAGCAGTTCCCCACCGGGACTGCAGCACACTGAAGCTTTCTTT
-	14	TRBV5-4	few	TRBJ2-5	CASSLAGTPETQYF	TGTGCCAGCAGCTTGGCCGGGACTCCAGAGACCCAGTACTTC
-	13	TRBV12-3/TRBV12-4	-	TRBJ1-5	CASTPSRGQPQHF	TGTGCCAGCACCCCTAGTAGGGGCCAGCCCCAGCATTTT
-	14	TRBV7-2	-	TRBJ2-7	CASSLRDSAYEQYF	TGTGCCAGCAGCTTAAGGGACTCCGCCTACGAGCAGTACTTC
-	11	TRBV20-1	once	TRBJ1-4	CSASGHSGLFF	TGCAGTGCTAGTGGTCACTCGGGACTGTTTTTT
TRBD1	13	TRBV10-3	-	TRBJ1-1	CAIRTGGITEAFF	TGTGCCATCAGGACAGGGGGCATCACTGAAGCTTTCTTT
-	12	TRBV29-1	once	TRBJ1-2	CSVEPLNRGYTF	TGCAGCGTTGAACCCCTTAACAGAGGCTACACCTTC
-	11	TRBV12-3/TRBV12-4	-	TRBJ1-1	CASSLGLEAFF	TGTGCCAGCAGTTTGGGGCTTGAAGCTTTCTTT
-	13	TRBV2	-	TRBJ2-7	CASDVTTTGEQYF	TGTGCCAGCGACGTCACTACAACCGGCGAGCAGTACTTC
-	11	TRBV20-1	-	TRBJ2-7	CSTAREDEQYF	TGCAGTACCGCCAGGGAGGACGAGCAGTACTTC
TRBD1	16	TRBV27	-	TRBJ2-2	CASSPWDRIDTGELFF	TGTGCCAGCAGTCCCTGGGACAGAATAGACACCGGGGAGCTGTTTTTT
-	14	TRBV11-2	-	TRBJ2-4	CASSLGVGRNIQYF	TGTGCCAGCAGCTTAGGGGTGGGGCGCAACATTCAGTACTTC
-	14	TRBV4-1	-	TRBJ1-2	CASSQVAQNYGYTF	TGCGCCAGCAGCCAAGTGGCACAGAACTATGGCTACACCTTC
-	16	TRBV21-1	-	TRBJ2-7	CASSKKGTGITYEQYF	TGTGCCAGCAGCAAAAAGGGGACAGGGATTACCTACGAGCAGTACTTC
-	13	TRBV7-2	-	TRBJ1-5	CASSLGQNQPQHF	TGTGCCAGCAGCTTAGGCCAGAATCAGCCCCAGCATTTT
TRBD2	15	TRBV2	-	TRBJ2-1	CASSFQGTSYNEQFF	TGTGCCAGCAGCTTTCAAGGGACTAGCTACAATGAGCAGTTCTTC
-	15	TRBV7-8	-	TRBJ2-1	CASSPGLVPYNEQFF	TGTGCCAGCAGCCCCGGACTCGTTCCCTACAATGAGCAGTTCTTC
TRBD1	16	TRBV5-4	-	TRBJ2-3	CASSLKGTGATDTQYF	TGTGCCAGCAGCTTGAAGGGGACAGGGGCCACAGATACGCAGTATTTT
TRBD2	14	TRBV6-4	-	TRBJ2-2	CASAAGGWTGELFF	TGTGCCAGCGCGGCGGGAGGATGGACCGGGGAGCTGTTTTTT
TRBD1	16	TRBV2	-	TRBJ2-7	CASSDPGTGGKWEQYF	TGTGCCAGCAGCGACCCCGGGACAGGGGGCAAGTGGGAGCAGTACTTC
-	12	TRBV2	-	TRBJ2-1	CAGKLDLNEQFF	TGTGCCGGCAAGCTAGATTTGAATGAGCAGTTCTTC
TRBD1	14	TRBV6-5	-	TRBJ1-2	CASSLGQGNYGYTF	TGTGCCAGCAGTCTCGGACAGGGGAACTATGGCTACACCTTC
TRBD2	15	TRBV5-1	-	TRBJ2-1	CASSLGAGGHNEQFF	TGCGCCAGCAGCTTGGGAGCGGGAGGACACAATGAGCAGTTCTTC
-	13	TRBV30	-	TRBJ1-4	CAWSVIDNEKLFF	TGTGCCTGGAGTGTTATAGATAATGAAAAACTGTTTTTT
TRBD1	15	TRBV6-5	once	TRBJ2-5	CASRGGTGVQETQYF	TGTGCCAGCAGGGGTGGGACAGGGGTCCAAGAGACCCAGTACTTC
-	15	TRBV6-5	-	TRBJ1-1	CASSYQPGGGTEAFF	TGTGCCAGCAGTTATCAACCGGGAGGGGGCACTGAAGCTTTCTTT
-	14	TRBV5-1	-	TRBJ2-1	CASTVGAAHNEQFF	TGCGCCAGCACTGTGGGGGCAGCCCACAATGAGCAGTTCTTC
TRBD1	14	TRBV3-1/TRBV3-2	-	TRBJ2-7	CASSYGTGAYEQYF	TGTGCCAGCAGCTACGGGACAGGGGCCTACGAGCAGTACTTC
TRBD2	15	TRBV11-2	-	TRBJ2-2	CASSRAGLNTGELFF	TGTGCCAGCAGCCGAGCGGGACTTAACACCGGGGAGCTGTTTTTT
TRBD2	15	TRBV2	-	TRBJ2-7	CASTPGLAVAYEQYF	TGTGCCAGCACCCCGGGACTAGCGGTTGCCTACGAGCAGTACTTC
TRBD1	15	TRBV5-4	-	TRBJ1-4	CASSPTGALNEKLFF	TGTGCCAGCAGCCCCACAGGGGCCCTTAATGAAAAACTGTTTTTT
TRBD2	16	TRBV6-2/TRBV6-3	few	TRBJ2-2	CASSSPRLAGTGELFF	TGTGCCAGCAGTTCCCCAAGGCTAGCGGGCACCGGGGAGCTGTTTTTT
-	19	TRBV5-1	once	TRBJ2-6	CASSWGILGGVSGANVLTF	TGCGCCAGCAGCTGGGGTATTCTTGGGGGCGTCTCTGGGGCCAACGTCCTGACTTTC
-	13	TRBV28	-	TRBJ2-7	CASRPTGNYEQYF	TGTGCCAGCAGGCCAACAGGGAACTACGAGCAGTACTTC
TRBD2	15	TRBV7-2	few	TRBJ2-3	CASSSGVAGSDTQYF	TGTGCCAGCAGCTCAGGGGTAGCGGGATCGGATACGCAGTATTTT
-	16	TRBV29-1	few	TRBJ1-2	CSTDSHPVNPYYGYTF	TGCAGCACCGACTCCCACCCGGTTAATCCATACTATGGCTACACCTTC
TRBD1	15	TRBV24-1	-	TRBJ2-1	CATSDWTGSYNEQFF	TGTGCCACCAGTGATTGGACAGGGTCCTACAATGAGCAGTTCTTC
-	13	TRBV19	-	TRBJ2-7	CASSVEGTYEQYF	TGTGCCAGTAGTGTCGAGGGTACCTACGAGCAGTACTTC
-	16	TRBV28	-	TRBJ1-2	CASSETWGGSNYGYTF	TGTGCCAGCAGCGAAACGTGGGGGGGCTCTAACTATGGCTACACCTTC
-	16	TRBV4-1	-	TRBJ1-5	CASSQDRRTSNQPQHF	TGCGCCAGCAGCCAAGATAGGAGGACTAGCAATCAGCCCCAGCATTTT
-	17	TRBV4-2	-	TRBJ2-7	CASSLSTGVSFSYEQYF	TGTGCCAGCAGCCTCTCGACTGGAGTCTCCTTCTCCTACGAGCAGTACTTC
-	15	TRBV2	-	TRBJ1-2	CASSPEPTAGYGYTF	TGTGCCAGCAGTCCCGAGCCGACAGCAGGCTATGGCTACACCTTC